Each of the 21 T cell receptor beta chains below was sequenced from the same sample in a study of T cell responses to AZD1222 COVID-19 vaccine. Here immunoSEQ multiplex PCR was the method, and the copy in TCRdb shows in-frame clones only, minus some. The sample consists of about 130,000 clones, 90% to 95% of them appearing once. The material was peripheral blood, obtained 28 days after the second AZD1222 dose. All receptors come from an adult who received the AZD1222 COVID-19 vaccine.

V gene TRBV5-1 combines with J gene TRBJ1-2; TRBD1 matches at 7 bases. Looked up from germline, CDR1 is SGHRS and CDR2 is YFSETQ. The V gene end was trimmed by 4 bases and the J gene end by 2 bases; junction bases not matched to a gene: 2. This CDR3 comprises 13 residues. The CDR3 DNA reads as TGCGCCAGCAGCCCGACAGGGAACTATGGCTACACCTTC. It specifies CASSPTGNYGYTF.

This chain joins TRBV5-1 and TRBJ2-7; 7 bases agree with TRBD1. Germline assignment: CDR1 SGHRS and CDR2 YFSETQ. There are 14 residues in the CDR3. V trimming: 6 bases; J trimming: 4 bases; junction bases outside the gene matches: 10. CDR3 DNA sequence: TGCGCCAGCAACCCCGGGACAGAGCCTTACGAGCAGTACTTC. Translating gives CASNPGTEPYEQYF.

The genes are TRBV5-8 and TRBJ2-7; 7 nucleotides align to TRBD2. The ends lost 3 bases at V and 8 bases at J; junction bases unmatched: 14. The CDR3 length is 15 residues. Germline values: CDR1 SGHTS, CDR2 YDEGEE. The CDR3 bases are TGTGCCAGCAGCTCGCGGGACTATGGGCCCAGGAAGCAGTACTTC. It encodes CASSSRDYGPRKQYF.

The V call is TRBV11-3, the J call TRBJ2-1; maybe TRBD2 (6 bases). Trimming shortened V by 9 bases and J by 7 bases, and 16 bases separated the two germline ends. The CDR3 contains 13 residues. In germline, CDR1 is SGHNT, CDR2 YENEEA. As DNA, the CDR3 is TGTGCCAGGGGTAGCGGCCCGGAAAATGAGCAGTTCTTC. Its protein product is CARGSGPENEQFF.

The gene calls are TRBV7-9 and TRBJ1-5; D not resolved. V lost 2 bases to trimming and J lost 4 bases, with 9 bases between them. Germline V lookup: CDR1 SEHNR, CDR2 FQNEAQ (reference sequence). The CDR3 runs to 14 residues. CDR3: CASSLPGYNQPQHF. CDR3 coding DNA: TGTGCCAGCAGCTTACCCGGGTATAATCAGCCCCAGCATTTT.

The V gene is TRBV19, the J gene TRBJ2-7, with D hard to call. V lost 7 bases to trimming and J lost 2 bases, with 18 bases between them. The CDR3 is 15 amino acids. Germline V gene sequence: CDR1 LNHDA, CDR2 SQIVND (reference sequence). CDR3 bases: TGTGCCAGTAAGTTAAAGGACCATTTCCCCTACGAGCAGTACTTC. Amino acid sequence: CASKLKDHFPYEQYF.

This clone was counted only a few times. V is TRBV7-9 and J is TRBJ2-7; 7 bases line up with TRBD2. With 4 bases clipped from V and 5 bases from J, the junction kept 8 bases outside the gene matches. The germline gives CDR1 SEHNR, CDR2 FQNEAQ (reference sequence). The CDR3 is 14 residues long. CDR3 sequence: CASSSTLGGNEQYF. CDR3 bases: TGTGCCAGCAGCTCCACCCTGGGAGGGAACGAGCAGTACTTC. The full variable domain, its missing parts supplied by reference TRBV7-9 and TRBJ2-7, is DTGVSQNPRHKITKRGQNVTFRCDPISEHNRLYWYRQTLGQGPEFLTYFQNEAQLEKSRLLSDRFSAERPKGSFSTLEIQRTEQGDSAMYLCASSSTLGGNEQYFGPGTRLTVT.

The V and J genes are TRBV5-4 and TRBJ1-2; 8 nucleotides agree with TRBD1. Per germline, CDR1 SGHNT and CDR2 YYREEE (reference sequence). Trimming at V came to 6 bases and at J to 7 bases, leaving 8 bases not matched to a gene. The CDR3 extends over 13 amino acids. The CDR3, as DNA: TGTGCCAGCATAAGGACAGGGAGTGCTGGCTACACCTTC. Translating it yields CASIRTGSAGYTF.

This CDR3 is CASSSLSGRDSPLHF. Here the CDR3 DNA reads TGTGCCAGCAGCTCCCTCTCGGGGAGGGACTCACCCCTCCACTTT. The chain links TRBV9 to TRBJ1-6; D is perhaps TRBD1 (5 bases). V lost 4 bases and J lost 10, with 18 bases in between. The CDR3 has 15 amino acids. Germline CDR1 and CDR2: SGDLS and YYNGEE.

CDR3 sequence reads: CASSQGWGSDGYTF. The CDR3 bases are TGTGCCAGCAGCCAAGGGTGGGGGAGTGATGGCTACACCTTC. The rearrangement uses TRBV3-1 (or the pseudogene TRBV3-2) and TRBJ1-2, with D perhaps matching TRBD1 (5 bases). Trimming took off 1 base at V and 6 bases at J, with 12 bases between the two ends. This CDR3 contains 14 residues. Per germline, CDR1 LGHDT and CDR2 YNNKEL (reference sequence).

The V call is TRBV3-1 (or the pseudogene TRBV3-2), the J call TRBJ2-7, with D perhaps TRBD1 (6 bases). Germline V gives CDR1 LGHDT, CDR2 YNNKEL (reference sequence). V lost 4 bases and J 3 bases, leaving 13 bases between the germline ends. The CDR3 consists of 14 residues. The CDR3 is CASSPQGPNYEQYF. The CDR3 region has the DNA TGTGCCAGCAGCCCACAGGGTCCGAACTACGAGCAGTACTTC.

The chain couples TRBV5-4 to TRBJ2-1, with D perhaps assigned TRBD1 or TRBD2 (8 bases each). Germline CDR1 and CDR2: SGHNT and YYREEE (reference sequence). The CDR3 runs to 15 residues. Between the trimmed V and J ends, which lost 9 bases and 3 bases, there was a span of 19 bases. CDR3 in amino acids: CATNRGGTGYNEQFF. The DNA for the CDR3 is TGTGCCACCAACCGGGGGGGGACAGGCTACAATGAGCAGTTCTTC.

The gene calls are TRBV18 and TRBJ1-6; the D is unclear. CDR3 size: 14 residues. Germline V CDR1 and CDR2: KGHSH, LQKENI. Trimming pared 3 bases from V and 14 bases from J, leaving 17 bases between. The CDR3 here is CASSPQRRTSTLHF. The CDR3 DNA is TGTGCCAGCTCACCCCAACGTCGGACTTCCACCCTCCACTTT.

The gene calls are TRBV19 and TRBJ2-5, with D possibly TRBD1 on 6 matching bases. Germline CDR1 reads LNHDA; CDR2 reads SQIVND (reference sequence). This CDR3 contains 14 residues. Trimming removed 10 bases from V and 0 bases from J, with 15 bases in between. The CDR3 loop reads CATTPGTNQETQYF. CDR3 DNA: TGTGCCACAACCCCGGGGACAAACCAAGAGACCCAGTACTTC.

The CDR3 DNA is TGTGCCAGCAGTTTCTCCGGGACAGGGGATTCGGATACGCAGTATTTT. Encoded protein: CASSFSGTGDSDTQYF. The chain recombines TRBV28 with TRBJ2-3, with 10 bases lining up with TRBD1. Trimming cost V 3 bases and J 6 bases; bases outside gene matches: 9. The CDR3 extends over 16 amino acids. CDR1 and CDR2 (germline): MDHEN, SYDVKM.

Here the CDR3 reads CASSAHKQPQHF. The CDR3 bases are TGTGCCAGCAGCGCCCATAAACAGCCCCAGCATTTT. The V call is TRBV6-5, the J call TRBJ1-5; no firm D call. The V and J ends lost 6 bases and 7 bases respectively, with 10 bases between them. CDR1 is MNHEY, CDR2 SVGAGI, per germline. The CDR3 totals 12 residues.

The chain is built from TRBV19 and TRBJ2-1; D not resolved. The CDR3 length is 14 residues. V lost 4 bases and J lost 7, with 14 bases in between. Germline CDR1 and CDR2: LNHDA and SQIVND (reference sequence). CDR3 sequence: CASSSPFTRNEQFF. DNA for the CDR3: TGTGCCAGTAGTAGCCCTTTTACCCGGAATGAGCAGTTCTTC. The complete variable domain, with remaining parts taken from reference TRBV19 and TRBJ2-1, reads DGGITQSPKYLFRKEGQNVTLSCEQNLNHDAMYWYRQDPGQGLRLIYYSQIVNDFQKGDIAEGYSVSREKKESFPLTVTSAQKNPTAFYLCASSSPFTRNEQFFGPGTRLTVL.

The rearrangement links TRBV6-2 or TRBV6-3 to TRBJ1-6; the D is unclear. Germline V lookup: CDR1 MNHEY, CDR2 SVGEGT. Deletions cut 2 bases from V and 8 bases from J, with 1 base between. CDR3 length: 11 amino acids. For the CDR3, the DNA is TGTGCCAGCAGTTACGATTCACCCCTCCACTTT. This codes for CASSYDSPLHF.

The chain is built from TRBV27 and TRBJ1-5, with TRBD1 identical over 10 bases. This CDR3 is built from 14 residues. The V and J ends lost 4 bases and 6 bases, in that order; junction bases with no gene match: 3. The germline CDR1 and CDR2 sequences are MNHEY and SMNVEV (reference sequence). CDR3 in DNA: TGTGCCAGCAGTTCGGGACAGGGGACTCAGCCCCAGCATTTT. It codes for CASSSGQGTQPQHF.

V usage is TRBV27 and J usage is TRBJ2-7; possible D gene TRBD1, 5 bases. Germline V lookup: CDR1 MNHEY, CDR2 SMNVEV (reference sequence). V lost 3 bases and J lost 0, with 9 bases in between. The CDR3 totals 14 residues. CDR3 in amino acids: CASSFSRDSYEQYF. The CDR3 DNA follows: TGTGCCAGCAGTTTCTCCAGGGACTCCTACGAGCAGTACTTC.

This chain connects TRBV6-4 to TRBJ2-6, with D unresolved. The CDR3 is made up of 15 amino acids. V gave up 4 bases and J gave up 4 bases, with 11 bases separating them. Germline lookup yields CDR1 MRHNA and CDR2 SNTAGT. CDR3 nucleotide sequence: TGTGCCAGCAGTGCCCTCAGTGGAGGGGCCAACGTCCTGACTTTC. Translation gives CASSALSGGANVLTF.